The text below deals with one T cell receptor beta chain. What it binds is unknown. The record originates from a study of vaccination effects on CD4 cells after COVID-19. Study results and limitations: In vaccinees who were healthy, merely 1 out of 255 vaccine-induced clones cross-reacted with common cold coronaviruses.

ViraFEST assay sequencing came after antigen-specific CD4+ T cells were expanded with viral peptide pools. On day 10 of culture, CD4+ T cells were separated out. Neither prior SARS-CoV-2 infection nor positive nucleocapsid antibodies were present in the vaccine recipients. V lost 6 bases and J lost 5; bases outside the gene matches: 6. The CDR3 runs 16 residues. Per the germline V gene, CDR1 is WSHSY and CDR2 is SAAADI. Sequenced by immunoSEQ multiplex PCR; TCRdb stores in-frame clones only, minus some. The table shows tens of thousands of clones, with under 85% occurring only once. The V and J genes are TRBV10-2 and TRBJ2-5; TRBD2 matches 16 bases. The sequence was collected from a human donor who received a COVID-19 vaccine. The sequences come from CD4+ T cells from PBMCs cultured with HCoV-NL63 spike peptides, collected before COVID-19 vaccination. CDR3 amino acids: CASRRGLAGGLETQYF. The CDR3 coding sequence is TGCGCCAGCAGGAGGGGACTAGCGGGGGGGCTTGAGACCCAGTACTTC.